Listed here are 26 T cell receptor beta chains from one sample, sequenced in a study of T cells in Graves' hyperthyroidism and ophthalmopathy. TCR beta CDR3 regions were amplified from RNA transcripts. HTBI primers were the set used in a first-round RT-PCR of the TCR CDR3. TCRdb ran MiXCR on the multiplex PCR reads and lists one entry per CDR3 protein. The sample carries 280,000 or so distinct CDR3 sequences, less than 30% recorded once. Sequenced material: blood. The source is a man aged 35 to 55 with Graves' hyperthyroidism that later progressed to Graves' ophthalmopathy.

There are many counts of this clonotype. The DNA for the CDR3 is TGTGCCAAACCCAGCATGGACATATCCTCATCTGGGGCCAACGTCCTGACTTTC. Its protein product is CAKPSMDISSSGANVLTF. The chain employs TRBV9 and TRBJ2-6; a possible D gene is TRBD1 (5 bases). This CDR3 spans 18 amino acids. The V end lost 9 bases, the J end lost 1 base, and 23 bases lay between the germline ends. The germline CDR1 and CDR2 sequences are SGDLS and YYNGEE.

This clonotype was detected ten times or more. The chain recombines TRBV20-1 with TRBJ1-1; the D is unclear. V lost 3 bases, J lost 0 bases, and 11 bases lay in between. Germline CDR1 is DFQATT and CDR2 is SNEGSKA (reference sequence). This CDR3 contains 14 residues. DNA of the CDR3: TGCAGTGCTAGGGGCCCCGGTATGAACACTGAAGCTTTCTTT. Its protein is CSARGPGMNTEAFF.

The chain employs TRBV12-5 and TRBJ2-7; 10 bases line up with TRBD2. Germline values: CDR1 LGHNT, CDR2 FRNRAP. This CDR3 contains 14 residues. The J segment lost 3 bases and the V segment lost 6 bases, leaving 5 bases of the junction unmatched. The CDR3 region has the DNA TGTGCTAGTGGAGGACTAGCGGCTTACTACGAGCAGTACTTC. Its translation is CASGGLAAYYEQYF.

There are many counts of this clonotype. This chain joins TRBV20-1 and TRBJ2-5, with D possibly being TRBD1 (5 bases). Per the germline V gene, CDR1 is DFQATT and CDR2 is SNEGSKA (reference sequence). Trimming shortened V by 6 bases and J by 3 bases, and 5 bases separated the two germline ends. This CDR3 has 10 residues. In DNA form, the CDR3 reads TGCAGTGCGGACAAAGAGACCCAGTACTTC. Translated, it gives CSADKETQYF.

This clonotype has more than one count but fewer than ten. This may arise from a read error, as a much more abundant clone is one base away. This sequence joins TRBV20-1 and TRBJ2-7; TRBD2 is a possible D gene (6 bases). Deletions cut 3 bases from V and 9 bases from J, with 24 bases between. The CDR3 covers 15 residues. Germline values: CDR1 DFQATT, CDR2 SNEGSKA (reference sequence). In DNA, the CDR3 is TGCAGTGCTAGTTACGGGACTGGGAGTTTCGGCGGGCAGTACTTC. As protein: CSASYGTGSFGGQYF.

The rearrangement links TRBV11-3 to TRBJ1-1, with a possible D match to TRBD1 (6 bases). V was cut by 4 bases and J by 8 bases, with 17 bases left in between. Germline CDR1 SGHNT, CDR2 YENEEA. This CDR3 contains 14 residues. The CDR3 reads CASSSGVRVGEAFF. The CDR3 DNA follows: TGTGCCAGCAGCTCAGGGGTCCGGGTTGGGGAAGCTTTCTTT.

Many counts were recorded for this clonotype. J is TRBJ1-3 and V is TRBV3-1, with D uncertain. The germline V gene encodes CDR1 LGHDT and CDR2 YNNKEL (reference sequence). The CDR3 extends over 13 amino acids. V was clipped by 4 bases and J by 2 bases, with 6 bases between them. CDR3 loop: CASSPDPGNTIYF. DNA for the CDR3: TGTGCCAGCAGCCCCGATCCTGGAAACACCATATATTTT.

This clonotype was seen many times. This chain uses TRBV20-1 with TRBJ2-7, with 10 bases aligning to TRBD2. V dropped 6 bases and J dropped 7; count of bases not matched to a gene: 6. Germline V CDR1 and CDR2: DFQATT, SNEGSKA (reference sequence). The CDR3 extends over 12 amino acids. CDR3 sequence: CSALAGAGEQYF. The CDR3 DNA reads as TGCAGTGCCCTAGCGGGAGCGGGGGAGCAGTACTTC.

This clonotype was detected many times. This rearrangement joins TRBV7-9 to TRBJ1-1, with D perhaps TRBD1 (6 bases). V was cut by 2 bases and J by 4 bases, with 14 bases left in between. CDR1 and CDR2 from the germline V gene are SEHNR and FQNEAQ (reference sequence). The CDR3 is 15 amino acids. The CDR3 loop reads CASSLNLQGSTEAFF. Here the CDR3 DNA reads TGTGCCAGCAGCTTAAATTTACAGGGAAGCACTGAAGCTTTCTTT.

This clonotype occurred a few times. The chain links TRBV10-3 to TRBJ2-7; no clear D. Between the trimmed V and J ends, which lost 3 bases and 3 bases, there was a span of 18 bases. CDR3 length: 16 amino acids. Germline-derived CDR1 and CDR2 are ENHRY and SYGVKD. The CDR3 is CAISDFDSISFYEQYF. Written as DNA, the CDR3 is TGTGCCATCAGTGATTTTGACTCGATATCGTTCTACGAGCAGTACTTC.

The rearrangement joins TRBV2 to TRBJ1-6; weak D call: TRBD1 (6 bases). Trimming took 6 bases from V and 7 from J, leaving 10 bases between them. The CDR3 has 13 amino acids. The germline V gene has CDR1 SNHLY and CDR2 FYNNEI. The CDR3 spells CASSTGWNSPLHF. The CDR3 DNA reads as TGTGCCAGCAGCACAGGGTGGAATTCACCCCTCCACTTT.

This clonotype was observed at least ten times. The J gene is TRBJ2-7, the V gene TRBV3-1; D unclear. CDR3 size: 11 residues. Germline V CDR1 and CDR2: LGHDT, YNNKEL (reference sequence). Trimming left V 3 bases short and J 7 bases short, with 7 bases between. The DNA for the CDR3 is TGTGCCAGCAGCCAGCAGTATGAGCAGTACTTC. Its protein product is CASSQQYEQYF.

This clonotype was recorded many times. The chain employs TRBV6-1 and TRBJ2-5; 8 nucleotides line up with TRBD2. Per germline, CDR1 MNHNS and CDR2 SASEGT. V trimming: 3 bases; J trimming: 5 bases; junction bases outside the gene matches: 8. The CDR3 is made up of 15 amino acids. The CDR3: CASSDGLGLAETQYF. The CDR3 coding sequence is TGTGCCAGCAGTGATGGACTAGGACTAGCTGAGACCCAGTACTTC.

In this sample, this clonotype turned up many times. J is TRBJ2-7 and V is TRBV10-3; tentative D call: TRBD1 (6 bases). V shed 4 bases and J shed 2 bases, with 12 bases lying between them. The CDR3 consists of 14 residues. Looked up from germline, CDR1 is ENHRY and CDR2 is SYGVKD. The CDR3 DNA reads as TGTGCCATCAGTGTCGCACAGGGCACCTACGAGCAGTACTTC. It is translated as CAISVAQGTYEQYF.

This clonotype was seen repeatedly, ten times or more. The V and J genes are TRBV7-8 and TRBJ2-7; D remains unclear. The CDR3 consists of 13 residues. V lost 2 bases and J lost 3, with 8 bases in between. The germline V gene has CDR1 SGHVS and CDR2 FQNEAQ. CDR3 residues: CASSLPGYYEQYF. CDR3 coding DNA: TGTGCCAGCAGCTTACCAGGCTACTACGAGCAGTACTTC.

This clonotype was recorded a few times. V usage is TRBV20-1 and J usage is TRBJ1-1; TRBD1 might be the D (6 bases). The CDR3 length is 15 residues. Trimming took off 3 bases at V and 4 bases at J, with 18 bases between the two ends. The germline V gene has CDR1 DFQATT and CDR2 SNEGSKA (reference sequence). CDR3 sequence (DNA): TGCAGTGCTAGTCCCTTGAAGGGGGTTTTCACTGAAGCTTTCTTT. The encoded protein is CSASPLKGVFTEAFF.

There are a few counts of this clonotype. The CDR3: CASSLIEPTGSYGYTF. The CDR3 DNA is TGTGCCAGCAGCCTAATCGAACCTACAGGGTCCTATGGCTACACCTTC. The chain couples TRBV3-1 to TRBJ1-2, with D possibly TRBD1 on 6 matching bases. The ends were cut back, 4 bases at V and 4 bases at J, with 19 bases in the middle. The germline V gene encodes CDR1 LGHDT and CDR2 YNNKEL (reference sequence). The CDR3 has 16 residues.

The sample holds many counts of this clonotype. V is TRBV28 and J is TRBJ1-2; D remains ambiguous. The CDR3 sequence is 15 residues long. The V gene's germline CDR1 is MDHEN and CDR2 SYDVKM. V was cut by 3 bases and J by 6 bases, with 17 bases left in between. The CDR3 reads CASSFGGSNSNGYTF. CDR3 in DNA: TGTGCCAGCAGTTTTGGAGGGTCCAATAGTAATGGCTACACCTTC.

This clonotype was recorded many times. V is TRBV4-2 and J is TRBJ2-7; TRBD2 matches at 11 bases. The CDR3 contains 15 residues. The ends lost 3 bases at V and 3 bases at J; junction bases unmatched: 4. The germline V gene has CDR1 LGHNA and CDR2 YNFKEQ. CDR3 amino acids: CASSHTSGSRYEQYF. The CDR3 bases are TGTGCCAGCAGCCACACTAGCGGGAGTCGCTACGAGCAGTACTTC.

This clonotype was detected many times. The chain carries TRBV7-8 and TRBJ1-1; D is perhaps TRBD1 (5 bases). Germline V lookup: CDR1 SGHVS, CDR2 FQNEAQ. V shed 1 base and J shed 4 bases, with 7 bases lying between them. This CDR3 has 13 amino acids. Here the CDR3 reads CASSLGQSTEAFF. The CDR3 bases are TGTGCCAGCAGCTTAGGACAGTCCACTGAAGCTTTCTTT.

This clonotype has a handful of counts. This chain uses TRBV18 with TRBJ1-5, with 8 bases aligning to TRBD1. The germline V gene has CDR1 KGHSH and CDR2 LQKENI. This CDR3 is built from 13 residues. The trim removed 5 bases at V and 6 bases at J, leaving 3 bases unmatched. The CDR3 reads CASSNDRGQPQHF. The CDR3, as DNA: TGTGCCAGCTCAAACGACAGGGGTCAGCCCCAGCATTTT.

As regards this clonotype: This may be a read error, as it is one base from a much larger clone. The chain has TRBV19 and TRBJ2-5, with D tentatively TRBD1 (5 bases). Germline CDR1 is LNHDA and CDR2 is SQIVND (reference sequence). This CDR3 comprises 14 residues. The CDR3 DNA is TGTGCCGGTAGTATTGTTCCTGGGGCGGAGACCCAGTACTTC. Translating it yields CAGSIVPGAETQYF.

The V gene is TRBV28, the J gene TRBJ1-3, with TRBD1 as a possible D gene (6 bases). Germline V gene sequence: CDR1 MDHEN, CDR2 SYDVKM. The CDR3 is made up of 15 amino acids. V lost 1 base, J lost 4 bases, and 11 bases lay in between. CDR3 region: CASSLFVRGGNTIYF. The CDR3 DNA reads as TGTGCCAGCAGTTTATTCGTCAGGGGAGGAAACACCATATATTTT.

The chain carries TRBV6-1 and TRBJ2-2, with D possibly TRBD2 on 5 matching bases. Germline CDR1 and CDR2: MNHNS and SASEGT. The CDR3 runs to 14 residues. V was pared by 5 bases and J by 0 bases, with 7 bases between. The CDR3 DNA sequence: TGTGCCAGCAGTAGGAGGCCGAACACCGGGGAGCTGTTTTTT. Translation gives CASSRRPNTGELFF.

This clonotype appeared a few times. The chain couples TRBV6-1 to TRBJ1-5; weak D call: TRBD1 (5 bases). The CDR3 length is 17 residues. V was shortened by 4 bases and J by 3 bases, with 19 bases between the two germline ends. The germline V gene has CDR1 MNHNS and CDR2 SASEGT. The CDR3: CASSVLVGDAHNQPQHF. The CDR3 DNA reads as TGTGCCAGCAGTGTTCTCGTGGGGGACGCCCACAATCAGCCCCAGCATTTT.

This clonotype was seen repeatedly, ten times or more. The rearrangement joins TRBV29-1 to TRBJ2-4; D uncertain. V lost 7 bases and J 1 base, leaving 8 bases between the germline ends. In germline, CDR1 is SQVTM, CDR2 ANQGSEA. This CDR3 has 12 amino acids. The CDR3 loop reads CSGVLAKNIQYF. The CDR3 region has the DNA TGCAGCGGGGTATTGGCCAAAAACATTCAGTACTTC.